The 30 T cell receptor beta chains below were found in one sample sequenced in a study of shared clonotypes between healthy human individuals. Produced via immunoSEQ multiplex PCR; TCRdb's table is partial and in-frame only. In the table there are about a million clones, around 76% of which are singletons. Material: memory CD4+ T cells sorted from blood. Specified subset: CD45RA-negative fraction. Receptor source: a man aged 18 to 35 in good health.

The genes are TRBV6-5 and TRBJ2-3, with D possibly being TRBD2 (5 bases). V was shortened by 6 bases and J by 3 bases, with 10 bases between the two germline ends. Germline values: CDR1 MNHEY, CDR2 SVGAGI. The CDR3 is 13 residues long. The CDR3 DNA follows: TGTGCCAGCAGGGGGAGATGGACAGATACGCAGTATTTT. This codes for CASRGRWTDTQYF.

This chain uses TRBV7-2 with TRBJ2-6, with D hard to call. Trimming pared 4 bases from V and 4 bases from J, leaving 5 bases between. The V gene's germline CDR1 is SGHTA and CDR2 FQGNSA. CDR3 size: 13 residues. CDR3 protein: CASSSAGANVLTF. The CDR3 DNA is TGTGCCAGCAGCTCCGCGGGGGCCAACGTCCTGACTTTC.

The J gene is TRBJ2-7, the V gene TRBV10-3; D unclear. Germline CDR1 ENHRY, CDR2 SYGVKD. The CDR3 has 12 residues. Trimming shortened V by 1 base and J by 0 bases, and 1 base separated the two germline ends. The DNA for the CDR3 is TGTGCCATCAGTGAGTTCTCCTACGAGCAGTACTTC. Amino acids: CAISEFSYEQYF.

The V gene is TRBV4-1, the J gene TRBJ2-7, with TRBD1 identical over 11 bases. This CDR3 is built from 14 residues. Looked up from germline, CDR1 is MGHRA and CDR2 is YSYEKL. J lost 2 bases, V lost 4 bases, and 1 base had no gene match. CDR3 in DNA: TGCGCCAGCAGCCGGGGACAGGGGGCCTACGAGCAGTACTTC. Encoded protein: CASSRGQGAYEQYF.

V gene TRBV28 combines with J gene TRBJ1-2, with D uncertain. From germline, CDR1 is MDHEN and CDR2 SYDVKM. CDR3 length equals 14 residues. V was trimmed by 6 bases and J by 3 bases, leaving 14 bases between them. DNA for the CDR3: TGTGCCAGCAGGGGAGGGTCCCAACACTATGGCTACACCTTC. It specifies CASRGGSQHYGYTF.

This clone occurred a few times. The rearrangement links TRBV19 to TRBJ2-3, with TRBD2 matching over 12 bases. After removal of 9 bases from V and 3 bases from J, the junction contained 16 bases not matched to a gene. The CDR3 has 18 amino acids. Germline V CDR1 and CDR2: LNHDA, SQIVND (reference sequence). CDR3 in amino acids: CASTGGLAGGPGTDTQYF. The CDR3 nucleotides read TGTGCCAGCACCGGTGGGCTAGCGGGGGGGCCGGGGACAGATACGCAGTATTTT.

DNA for the CDR3: TGTGCCAGCAGCTTGGGGTCCCGGGAGCAGTACTTC. Protein: CASSLGSREQYF. This chain uses TRBV5-5 with TRBJ2-7; D unclear. CDR1 SGHKS and CDR2 YYEKEE come from the germline V gene (reference sequence). Trimming stripped 0 bases from V and 7 bases from J, with 8 bases between. The CDR3 sequence is 12 residues long.

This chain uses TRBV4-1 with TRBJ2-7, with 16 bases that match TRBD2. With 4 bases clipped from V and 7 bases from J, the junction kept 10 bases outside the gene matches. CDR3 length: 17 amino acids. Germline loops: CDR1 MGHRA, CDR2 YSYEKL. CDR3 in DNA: TGCGCCAGCAGCCCCGGGACTAGCGGGAGGGCAACAAGGGAGCAGTACTTC. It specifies CASSPGTSGRATREQYF.

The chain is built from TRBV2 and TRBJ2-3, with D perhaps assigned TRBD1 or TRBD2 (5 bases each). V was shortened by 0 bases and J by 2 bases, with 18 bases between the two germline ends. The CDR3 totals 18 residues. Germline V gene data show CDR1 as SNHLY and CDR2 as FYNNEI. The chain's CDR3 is CASSEALRGERVTDTQYF. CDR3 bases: TGTGCCAGCAGTGAAGCGCTTAGAGGGGAGAGGGTCACAGATACGCAGTATTTT.

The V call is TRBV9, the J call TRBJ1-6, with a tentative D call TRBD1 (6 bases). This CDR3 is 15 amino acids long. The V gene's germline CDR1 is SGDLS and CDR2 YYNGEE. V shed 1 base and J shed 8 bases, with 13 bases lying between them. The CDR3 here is CASSVTGAWDSPLHF. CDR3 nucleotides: TGTGCCAGCAGCGTAACGGGGGCGTGGGATTCACCCCTCCACTTT.

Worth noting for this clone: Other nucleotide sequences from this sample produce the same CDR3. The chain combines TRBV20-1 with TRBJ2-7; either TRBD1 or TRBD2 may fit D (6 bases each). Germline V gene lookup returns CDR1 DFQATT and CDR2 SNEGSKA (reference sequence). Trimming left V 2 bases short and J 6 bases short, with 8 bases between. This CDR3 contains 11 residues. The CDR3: CSARTGAEQYF. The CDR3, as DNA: TGCAGTGCTAGAACGGGGGCCGAGCAGTACTTC.

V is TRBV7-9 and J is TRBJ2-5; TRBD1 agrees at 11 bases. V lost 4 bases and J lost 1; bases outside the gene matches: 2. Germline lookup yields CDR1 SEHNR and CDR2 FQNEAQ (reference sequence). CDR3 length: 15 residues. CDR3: CASSWGTGGQETQYF. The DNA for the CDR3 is TGTGCCAGCAGCTGGGGGACAGGGGGCCAAGAGACCCAGTACTTC.

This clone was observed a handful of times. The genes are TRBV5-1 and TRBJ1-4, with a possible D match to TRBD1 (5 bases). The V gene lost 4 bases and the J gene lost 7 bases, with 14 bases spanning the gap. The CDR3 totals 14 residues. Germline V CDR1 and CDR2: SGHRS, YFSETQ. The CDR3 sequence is CASSNYGGAEKLFF. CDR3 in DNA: TGCGCCAGCAGCAACTACGGGGGTGCTGAAAAACTGTTTTTT. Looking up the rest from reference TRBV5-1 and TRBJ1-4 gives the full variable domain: KAGVTQTPRYLIKTRGQQVTLSCSPISGHRSVSWYQQTPGQGLQFLFEYFSETQRNKGNFPGRFSGRQFSNSRSEMNVSTLELGDSALYLCASSNYGGAEKLFFGSGTQLSVL.

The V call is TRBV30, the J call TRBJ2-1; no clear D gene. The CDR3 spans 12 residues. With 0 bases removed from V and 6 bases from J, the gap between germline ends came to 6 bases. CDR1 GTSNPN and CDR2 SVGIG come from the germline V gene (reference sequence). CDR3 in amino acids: CAWSVNLNEQFF. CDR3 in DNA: TGTGCCTGGAGTGTAAATCTCAATGAGCAGTTCTTC. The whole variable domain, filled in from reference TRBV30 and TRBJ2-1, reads SQTIHQWPATLVQPVGSPLSLECTVEGTSNPNLYWYRQAAGRGLQLLFYSVGIGQISSEVPQNLSASRPQDRQFILSSKKLLLSDSGFYLCAWSVNLNEQFFGPGTRLTVL.

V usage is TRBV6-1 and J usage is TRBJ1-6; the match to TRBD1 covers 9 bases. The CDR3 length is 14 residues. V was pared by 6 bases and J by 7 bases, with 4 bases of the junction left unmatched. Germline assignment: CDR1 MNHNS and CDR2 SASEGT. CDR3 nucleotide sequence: TGTGCCAGCAGCCCCGGACAGGGGAATTCACCCCTCCACTTT. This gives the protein CASSPGQGNSPLHF.

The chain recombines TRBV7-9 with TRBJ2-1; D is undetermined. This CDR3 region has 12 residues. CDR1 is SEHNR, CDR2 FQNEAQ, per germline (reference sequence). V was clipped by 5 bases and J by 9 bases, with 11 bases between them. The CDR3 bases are TGTGCCAGCAGCCCCCGTCACCCTGAGCAGTTCTTC. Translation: CASSPRHPEQFF.

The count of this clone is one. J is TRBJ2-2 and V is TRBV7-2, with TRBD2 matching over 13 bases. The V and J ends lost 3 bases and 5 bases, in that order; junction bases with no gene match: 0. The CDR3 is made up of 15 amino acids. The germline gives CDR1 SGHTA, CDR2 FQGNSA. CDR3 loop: CASSLTSGRTGELFF. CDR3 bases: TGTGCCAGCAGCTTGACTAGCGGGAGGACCGGGGAGCTGTTTTTT.

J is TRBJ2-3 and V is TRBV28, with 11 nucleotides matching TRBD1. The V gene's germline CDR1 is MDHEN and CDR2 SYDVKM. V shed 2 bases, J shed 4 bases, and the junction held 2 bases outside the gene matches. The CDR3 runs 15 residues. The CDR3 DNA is TGTGCCAGCAGTTTAACGGACAGGGGGCCAGATACGCAGTATTTT. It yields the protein CASSLTDRGPDTQYF.

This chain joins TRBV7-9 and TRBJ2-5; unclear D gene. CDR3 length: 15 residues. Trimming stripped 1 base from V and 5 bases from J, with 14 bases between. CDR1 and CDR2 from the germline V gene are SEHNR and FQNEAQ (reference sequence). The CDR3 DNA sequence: TGTGCCAGCAGCTTAGTGTCCACTTTGGGTGAGACCCAGTACTTC. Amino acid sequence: CASSLVSTLGETQYF.

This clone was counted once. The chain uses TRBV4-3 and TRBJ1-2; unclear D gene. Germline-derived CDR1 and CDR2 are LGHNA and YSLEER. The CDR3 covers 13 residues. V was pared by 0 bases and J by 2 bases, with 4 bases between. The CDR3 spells CASSQDQNYGYTF. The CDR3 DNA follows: TGCGCCAGCAGCCAAGATCAGAACTATGGCTACACCTTC.

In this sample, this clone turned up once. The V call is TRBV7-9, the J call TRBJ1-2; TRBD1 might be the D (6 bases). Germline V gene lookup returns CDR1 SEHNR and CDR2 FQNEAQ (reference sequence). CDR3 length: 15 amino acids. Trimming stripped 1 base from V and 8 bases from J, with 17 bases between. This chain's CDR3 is CASSLEETGAEGYTF. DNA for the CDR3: TGTGCCAGCAGCTTAGAGGAGACGGGGGCCGAAGGCTACACCTTC.

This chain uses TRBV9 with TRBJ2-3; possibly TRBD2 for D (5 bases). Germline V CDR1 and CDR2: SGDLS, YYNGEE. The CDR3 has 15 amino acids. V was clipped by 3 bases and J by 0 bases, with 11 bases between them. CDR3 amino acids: CASSALTISTDTQYF. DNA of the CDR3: TGTGCCAGCAGCGCTTTGACTATTAGCACAGATACGCAGTATTTT.

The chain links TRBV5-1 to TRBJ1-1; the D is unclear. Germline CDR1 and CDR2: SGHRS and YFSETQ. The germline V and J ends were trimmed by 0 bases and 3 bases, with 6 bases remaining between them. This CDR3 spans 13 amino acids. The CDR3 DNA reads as TGCGCCAGCAGCTTGGGATTGGACACTGAAGCTTTCTTT. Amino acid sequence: CASSLGLDTEAFF.

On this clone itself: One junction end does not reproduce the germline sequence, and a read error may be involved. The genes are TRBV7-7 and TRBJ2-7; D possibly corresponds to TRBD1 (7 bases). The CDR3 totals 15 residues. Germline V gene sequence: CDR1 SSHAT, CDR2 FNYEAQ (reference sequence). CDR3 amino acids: CASSMGQGGSYEQYF. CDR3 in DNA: TGTGCTAGCAGCATGGGGCAGGGGGGTTCCTACGAGCAGTACTTC.

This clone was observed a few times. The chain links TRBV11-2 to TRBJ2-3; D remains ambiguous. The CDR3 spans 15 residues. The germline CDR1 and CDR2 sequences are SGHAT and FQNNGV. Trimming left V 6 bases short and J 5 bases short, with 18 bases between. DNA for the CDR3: TGTGCCAGCAGTCGCTGGGAAAGTGTGTTAGATACGCAGTATTTT. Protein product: CASSRWESVLDTQYF. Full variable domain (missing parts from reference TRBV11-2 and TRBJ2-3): EAGVAQSPRYKIIEKRQSVAFWCNPISGHATLYWYQQILGQGPKLLIQFQNNGVVDDSQLPKDRFSAERLKGVDSTLKIQPAKLEDSAVYLCASSRWESVLDTQYFGPGTRLTVL.

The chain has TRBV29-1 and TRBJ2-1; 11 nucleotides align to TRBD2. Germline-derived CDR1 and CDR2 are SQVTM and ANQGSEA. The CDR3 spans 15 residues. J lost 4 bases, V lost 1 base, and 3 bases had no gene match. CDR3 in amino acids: CSVEGLAGGYNEQFF. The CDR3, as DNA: TGCAGCGTTGAAGGATTAGCGGGGGGGTACAATGAGCAGTTCTTC.

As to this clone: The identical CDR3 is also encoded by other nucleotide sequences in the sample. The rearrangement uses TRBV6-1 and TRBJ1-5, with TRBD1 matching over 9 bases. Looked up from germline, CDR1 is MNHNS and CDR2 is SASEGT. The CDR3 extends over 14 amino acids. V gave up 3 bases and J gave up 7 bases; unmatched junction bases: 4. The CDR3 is CASSEGTGNQPQHF. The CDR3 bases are TGTGCCAGCAGTGAGGGGACAGGGAACCAGCCCCAGCATTTT.

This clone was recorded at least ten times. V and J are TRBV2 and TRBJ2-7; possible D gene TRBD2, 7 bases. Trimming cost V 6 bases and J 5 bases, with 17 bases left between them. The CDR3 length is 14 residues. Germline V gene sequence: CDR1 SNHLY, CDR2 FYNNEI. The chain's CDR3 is CASRLRGGRDEQYF. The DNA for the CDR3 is TGTGCCAGCAGACTAAGGGGGGGTCGGGACGAGCAGTACTTC.

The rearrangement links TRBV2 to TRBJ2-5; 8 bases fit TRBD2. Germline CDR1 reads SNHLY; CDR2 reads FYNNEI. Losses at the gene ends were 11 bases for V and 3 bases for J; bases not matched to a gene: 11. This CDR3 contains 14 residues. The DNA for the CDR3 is TGTGCCTGCCTAAGGGAGCGGGAGAAAGAGACCCAGTACTTC. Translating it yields CACLREREKETQYF. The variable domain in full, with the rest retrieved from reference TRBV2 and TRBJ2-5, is EPEVTQTPSHQVTQMGQEVILRCVPISNHLYFYWYRQILGQKVEFLVSFYNNEISEKSEIFDDQFSVERPDGSNFTLKIRSTKLEDSAMYFCACLREREKETQYFGPGTRLLVL.

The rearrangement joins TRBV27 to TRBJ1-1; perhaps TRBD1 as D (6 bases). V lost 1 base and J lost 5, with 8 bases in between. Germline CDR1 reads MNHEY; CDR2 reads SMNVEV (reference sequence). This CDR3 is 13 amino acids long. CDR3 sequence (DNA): TGTGCCAGCAGTTTATTTAGGGGGACTGAAGCTTTCTTT. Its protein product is CASSLFRGTEAFF.